These 2 T cell receptor beta chains were sequenced from one sample in a study of shared clonotypes between healthy human individuals. Measured with immunoSEQ multiplex PCR; TCRdb has only the in-frame clones, and not every one. The sample consists of about 1.5 million clones, 95% to 99% of them appearing once. Sequencing input: naive CD4+ T cells sorted from blood. Stated subset: CD45RA+ positively selected. The receptor source for this set is a man between 25 and 39 years old in good health.

The genes are TRBV18 and TRBJ1-1; tentative D call: TRBD1 (6 bases). The germline CDR1 and CDR2 sequences are KGHSH and LQKENI. V shed 6 bases and J shed 5 bases, with 19 bases lying between them. CDR3 size: 15 residues. For the CDR3, the DNA is TGTGCCAGCTCCCTTAAGACGGACAGTAGGACTGAAGCTTTCTTT. Encoded protein: CASSLKTDSRTEAFF. Based on the CDR3 plus reference TRBV18 and TRBJ1-1, the full variable domain is NAGVMQNPRHLVRRRGQEARLRCSPMKGHSHVYWYRQLPEEGLKFMVYLQKENIIDESGMPKERFSAEFPKEGPSILRIQQVVRGDSAAYFCASSLKTDSRTEAFFGQGTRLTVV.

The chain couples TRBV6-5 to TRBJ1-1; 7 bases are a match to TRBD1. CDR3 length: 14 amino acids. Germline CDR1 and CDR2: MNHEY and SVGAGI. Trimming removed 6 bases from V and 10 bases from J; junction bases left unmatched: 14. The CDR3: CASSQRQGAYRAFF. The CDR3 coding sequence is TGTGCCAGCAGCCAGAGACAGGGAGCCTATAGAGCTTTCTTT.